The sequence of this T cell receptor (beta chain) was determined in a study of neurological immune-mediated disorders. Template-switch 5'RACE cDNA synthesis added a 10-nucleotide unique molecular identifier. Every sequencing run gave over 170 million TCR-beta sequences, taken from 15-18 subjects. TCRdb analysed the 5' RACE reads with MiXCR anew, one entry per CDR3 protein. The sample consists of 50,000 to 60,000 distinct CDR3 sequences, 2% to 2.5% of them appearing once. This clonotype was recorded many times. The unsorted libraries were made from 2 million PBMCs kept at -80 C. The germline gives CDR1 SEHNR, CDR2 FQNEAQ (reference sequence). This CDR3 region has 13 residues. The V end lost 5 bases, the J end lost 11 bases, and 18 bases lay between the germline ends.

The specimen was PBMCs. V is TRBV7-9 and J is TRBJ1-1; no clear D gene. This sequence was found in a man aged 45-65 years with multiple sclerosis. CDR3 DNA sequence: TGTGCCAGCAGCCCAAGGCGGACGGGTCTTGCTTTCTTT. As protein: CASSPRRTGLAFF.